This TCR beta chain was sequenced in a study of T cells in Graves' hyperthyroidism and ophthalmopathy. Amplification of TCR beta CDR3 regions was performed using RNA transcripts as template. First-round RT-PCR with HTBI primers amplified the TCR CDR3 region. TCRdb processed the multiplex PCR reads anew with MiXCR; each CDR3 protein has one entry. The sample contains over 500,000 distinct CDR3 sequences, 11% to 15% of which appear only once. For this clonotype: Just one base apart from a much larger clone, this may be a read error.

V lost 2 bases and J lost 10, with 11 bases in between. The CDR3 is made up of 13 amino acids. The germline gives CDR1 SGHNT, CDR2 YENEEA. The chain uses TRBV11-3 and TRBJ1-4; no firm D call. Sequenced sample: blood. The clonotype originates from a woman between 40 and 55 years old with Graves' hyperthyroidism. Written as DNA, the CDR3 is TGTGCCAGCAGCTTATCGCGACTTGGAAAACTGTTTTTT. Its protein product is CASSLSRLGKLFF.